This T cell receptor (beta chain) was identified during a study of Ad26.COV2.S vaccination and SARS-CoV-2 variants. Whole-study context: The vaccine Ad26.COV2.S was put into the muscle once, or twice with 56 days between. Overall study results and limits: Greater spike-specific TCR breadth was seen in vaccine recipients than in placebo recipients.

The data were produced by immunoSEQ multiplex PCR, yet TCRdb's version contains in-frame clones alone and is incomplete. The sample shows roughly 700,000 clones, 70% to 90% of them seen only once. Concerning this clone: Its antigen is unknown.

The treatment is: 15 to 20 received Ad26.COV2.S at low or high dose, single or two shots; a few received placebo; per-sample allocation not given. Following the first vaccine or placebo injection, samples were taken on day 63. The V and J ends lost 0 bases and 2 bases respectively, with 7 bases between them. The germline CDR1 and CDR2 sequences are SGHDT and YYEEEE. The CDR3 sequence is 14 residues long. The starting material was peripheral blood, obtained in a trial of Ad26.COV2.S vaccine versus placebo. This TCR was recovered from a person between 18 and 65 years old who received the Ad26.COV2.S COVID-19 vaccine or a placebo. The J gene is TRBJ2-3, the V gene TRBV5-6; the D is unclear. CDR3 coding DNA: TGTGCCAGCAGCTTGGGTCGAACCACAGATACGCAGTATTTT. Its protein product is CASSLGRTTDTQYF.